One and the same sample provided the 20 T cell receptor beta chains below, sequenced in a study of blood T cells in healthy people across ages. Alongside a J-beta primer mix, a sample-barcoded 5' primer served in a second PCR lasting about 7 to 12 cycles. TCRdb processed the 5' RACE reads anew with MiXCR; each CDR3 protein has one entry. The table lists 1,100,000 or so distinct CDR3 sequences, 40% to 50% of them singletons. The specimen sequenced was blood. These receptors came from a woman aged 55-69 years in good health.

This chain links TRBV29-1 with TRBJ2-5; D is unresolved. Germline loops: CDR1 SQVTM, CDR2 ANQGSEA. V gave up 4 bases and J gave up 3 bases, with 12 bases separating them. CDR3 size: 13 residues. CDR3 sequence reads: CSVGDLVKETQYF. CDR3 nucleotides: TGCAGCGTTGGTGACTTGGTGAAAGAGACCCAGTACTTC.

The chain uses TRBV25-1 and TRBJ2-3; possible D gene TRBD1, 6 bases. CDR3 length equals 17 residues. Germline V gene sequence: CDR1 MGHDK, CDR2 SYGVNS. Trimming took off 2 bases at V and 2 bases at J, with 17 bases between the two ends. The DNA for the CDR3 is TGTGCCAGCAGTGAACCCTCCGCAGGGGCCCCCACAGATACGCAGTATTTT. This gives the protein CASSEPSAGAPTDTQYF.

The rearrangement links TRBV27 to TRBJ2-7, with 8 bases matching TRBD1. Germline V gene data show CDR1 as MNHEY and CDR2 as SMNVEV (reference sequence). The ends lost 7 bases at V and 12 bases at J; junction bases unmatched: 11. The CDR3 spans 12 residues. CDR3 in DNA: TGTGCCAGCATGGGGACAGGTAGTTTGCGGTACTTC. Translation: CASMGTGSLRYF.

This clonotype was recorded a few times. The genes are TRBV6-5 and TRBJ1-2; 9 bases fit TRBD1. Germline V gene data show CDR1 as MNHEY and CDR2 as SVGAGI. The ends lost 6 bases at V and 0 bases at J; junction bases unmatched: 5. The CDR3 consists of 15 residues. The CDR3: CASRPGQGTNYGYTF. The CDR3 coding sequence is TGTGCCAGCAGGCCAGGACAGGGGACTAACTATGGCTACACCTTC.

The chain couples TRBV20-1 to TRBJ2-3; 10 positions match TRBD2. The CDR3 spans 15 residues. CDR1 and CDR2 from the germline V gene are DFQATT and SNEGSKA (reference sequence). V shed 5 bases, J shed 3 bases, and the junction held 8 bases outside the gene matches. In nucleotides, the CDR3 is TGCAGTGCTCTTAGACTAGCGGGTAGGACAGATACGCAGTATTTT. Encoded protein: CSALRLAGRTDTQYF.

The chain couples TRBV6-6 to TRBJ2-1; 8 bases agree with TRBD2. The CDR3 sequence is 14 residues long. Germline-derived CDR1 and CDR2 are MNHNY and SVGAGI (reference sequence). V gave up 6 bases and J gave up 8 bases; unmatched junction bases: 9. Here the CDR3 reads CASRHGAGGHEQFF. CDR3 coding DNA: TGTGCCAGCAGACATGGGGCGGGAGGACATGAGCAGTTCTTC.

The gene calls are TRBV7-9 and TRBJ1-4; 11 bases align to TRBD1. The germline gives CDR1 SEHNR, CDR2 FQNEAQ (reference sequence). The CDR3 extends over 15 amino acids. V lost 5 bases, J lost 5 bases, and 4 bases stayed unmatched. This CDR3 is CASSNGQGANEKLFF. CDR3 sequence (DNA): TGTGCCAGCAGCAACGGACAGGGGGCGAATGAAAAACTGTTTTTT. Full variable domain (missing parts from reference TRBV7-9 and TRBJ1-4): DTGVSQNPRHKITKRGQNVTFRCDPISEHNRLYWYRQTLGQGPEFLTYFQNEAQLEKSRLLSDRFSAERPKGSFSTLEIQRTEQGDSAMYLCASSNGQGANEKLFFGSGTQLSVL.

The V and J genes are TRBV29-1 and TRBJ2-7; D is unresolved. The CDR3 loop spans 12 amino acids. Trimming removed 4 bases from V and 7 bases from J, with 14 bases in between. Germline CDR1 reads SQVTM; CDR2 reads ANQGSEA. The CDR3 protein is CSVGVPRNEQYF. CDR3 nucleotides: TGCAGCGTTGGGGTCCCCCGGAATGAGCAGTACTTC.

In DNA, the CDR3 is TGTGCCAGCAGCGTAGGACTAGCGGGAGTTCAAGATACGCAGTATTTT. Translation gives CASSVGLAGVQDTQYF. The gene calls are TRBV9 and TRBJ2-3, with 12 bases identical to TRBD2. Trimming at V came to 0 bases and at J to 5 bases, leaving 4 bases not matched to a gene. Germline V CDR1 and CDR2: SGDLS, YYNGEE. There are 16 residues in the CDR3.

The CDR3 is CASSLAELAQSSYEQYF. CDR3 sequence (DNA): TGTGCCAGCAGTTTAGCCGAACTAGCGCAGAGCTCCTACGAGCAGTACTTC. The rearrangement links TRBV12-3 or TRBV12-4 to TRBJ2-7, with TRBD2 identical over 7 bases. The CDR3 length is 17 residues. J was trimmed by 0 bases and V by 0 bases; bases with no gene match: 8.

This clonotype appeared many times. CDR3 bases: TGTGCCAGCAGTCCCCGGACCCAAAATGAGCAGTTCTTC. Protein sequence: CASSPRTQNEQFF. The chain is built from TRBV12-3 or TRBV12-4 and TRBJ2-1; the D is unclear. The CDR3 covers 13 residues. Trimming cost V 5 bases and J 7 bases, with 12 bases left between them.

The V gene is TRBV5-1, the J gene TRBJ2-7; TRBD2 matches at 8 bases. This CDR3 comprises 20 residues. V gave up 3 bases and J gave up 3 bases; unmatched junction bases: 23. From germline, CDR1 is SGHRS and CDR2 YFSETQ. The CDR3 region is CASSSTGTAVISGTDYEQYF. The CDR3 coding sequence is TGCGCCAGCAGCTCAACGGGGACTGCCGTTATTAGCGGGACTGACTACGAGCAGTACTTC. Using reference TRBV5-1 and TRBJ2-7 for the parts outside the CDR3, the full variable domain is KAGVTQTPRYLIKTRGQQVTLSCSPISGHRSVSWYQQTPGQGLQFLFEYFSETQRNKGNFPGRFSGRQFSNSRSEMNVSTLELGDSALYLCASSSTGTAVISGTDYEQYFGPGTRLTVT.

The V gene is TRBV5-6, the J gene TRBJ1-6; tentative D call: TRBD1 (6 bases). This CDR3 is built from 13 residues. The germline V gene has CDR1 SGHDT and CDR2 YYEEEE. V was cut by 4 bases and J by 10 bases, with 12 bases left in between. The CDR3 bases are TGTGCCAGCAGCGAAAACAGGGACTCACCCCTCCACTTT. It specifies CASSENRDSPLHF.

The chain recombines TRBV30 with TRBJ2-5; D is unresolved. This CDR3 has 12 residues. Germline loops: CDR1 GTSNPN, CDR2 SVGIG (reference sequence). V was trimmed by 8 bases and J by 6 bases, leaving 16 bases between them. The CDR3 loop reads CALVGSGKTQYF. CDR3 sequence (DNA): TGTGCCCTCGTAGGGTCAGGAAAGACCCAGTACTTC.

This clonotype appeared many times. The chain is built from TRBV6-2 or TRBV6-3 and TRBJ2-1, with TRBD2 as a possible D gene (6 bases). The germline V gene encodes CDR1 MNHEY and CDR2 SVGEGT. The CDR3 loop spans 15 amino acids. V lost 6 bases and J 5 bases, leaving 17 bases between the germline ends. The CDR3 region has the DNA TGTGCCAGCAGCTCTTGGGAGGCTGGGGACAATGAGCAGTTCTTC. It yields the protein CASSSWEAGDNEQFF.

The gene calls are TRBV4-1 and TRBJ2-7; possibly TRBD1 for D (5 bases). Germline V gene lookup returns CDR1 MGHRA and CDR2 YSYEKL. The V end was cut by 4 bases, the J end by 3 bases, with 19 bases between. This CDR3 is 16 amino acids long. CDR3 region: CASSLRTSQGYYEQYF. The CDR3 DNA reads as TGCGCCAGCAGCCTTAGGACCTCTCAGGGCTACTACGAGCAGTACTTC.

This clonotype was seen more than once but under ten times. The V gene is TRBV5-1, the J gene TRBJ2-5; maybe TRBD2 (6 bases). The CDR3 extends over 14 amino acids. Germline CDR1 and CDR2: SGHRS and YFSETQ. The V and J ends lost 5 bases and 2 bases respectively, with 13 bases between them. CDR3 protein: CASRGAGRQETQYF. The CDR3 bases are TGCGCCAGCAGGGGTGCAGGGAGGCAAGAGACCCAGTACTTC. The full variable domain, with the rest looked up from reference TRBV5-1 and TRBJ2-5, is KAGVTQTPRYLIKTRGQQVTLSCSPISGHRSVSWYQQTPGQGLQFLFEYFSETQRNKGNFPGRFSGRQFSNSRSEMNVSTLELGDSALYLCASRGAGRQETQYFGPGTRLLVL.

The chain combines TRBV21-1 with TRBJ2-7. TRBV21-1 is labeled a pseudogene. The CDR3 runs to 13 residues. The CDR3 DNA is TGTGCCAGCAGCAATCAAAGCCAGCACGAGCAGTACTTC. This gives the protein CASSNQSQHEQYF.

V and J are TRBV20-1 and TRBJ2-5, with a tentative D call TRBD1 (5 bases). Germline V gene sequence: CDR1 DFQATT, CDR2 SNEGSKA (reference sequence). V was pared by 0 bases and J by 2 bases, with 10 bases between. The CDR3 is made up of 14 amino acids. Here the CDR3 DNA reads TGCAGTGCTAGAGATCGAACAGGTCAAGAGACCCAGTACTTC. This gives the protein CSARDRTGQETQYF.

The chain is built from TRBV20-1 and TRBJ2-1; D unclear. The CDR3 spans 15 residues. V lost 0 bases to trimming and J lost 0 bases, with 9 bases between them. Germline V CDR1 and CDR2: DFQATT, SNEGSKA (reference sequence). CDR3 DNA: TGCAGTGCTAGAGATGCGGACGCCTCCTACAATGAGCAGTTCTTC. As protein: CSARDADASYNEQFF.